These T cell receptor beta chains were read from a single sample in a study of cytomegalovirus exposure and HLA in healthy donors. The assay was immunoSEQ multiplex PCR, and TCRdb's table has in-frame clones only and misses some. The sample comprises roughly 120,000 clones, around 9% of which are singletons, and 5.5% rests with the top ten. Source material: PBMCs. Every receptor here comes from a man aged 35 to 55 in good health and CMV-seronegative. The CDR3 runs from the conserved cysteine through the conserved F or W. A D gene is named only where the DNA matches it firmly. Clone sizes are given selectively: once, few, many, or a class where the clone is expanded.

CDR3,DNA,V,size,J,D
CASSFGDTQYF,TGTGCCAGCAGCTTCGGGGATACGCAGTATTTT,TRBV11-2,NA,TRBJ2-3,NA
CASSVAAEGTTLETQYF,TGTGCCAGCAGCGTAGCCGCCGAAGGTACTACGCTGGAGACCCAGTACTTC,TRBV9,NA,TRBJ2-5,NA
CASSTGGIGEETQYF,TGCGCCAGCAGTACAGGGGGCATAGGTGAAGAGACCCAGTACTTC,TRBV5-1,few,TRBJ2-5,TRBD1
CATSEQGPNYGYTF,TGTGCCACCAGCGAACAGGGCCCCAACTATGGCTACACCTTC,TRBV15,few,TRBJ1-2,NA
CASSGLAGGNEQFF,TGTGCCAGCAGCGGATTAGCGGGGGGCAATGAGCAGTTCTTC,TRBV9,NA,TRBJ2-1,TRBD2
CASSWPGGGGSPLHF,TGTGCCAGCAGTTGGCCAGGGGGCGGTGGTTCACCCCTCCACTTT,TRBV28,few,TRBJ1-6,TRBD1
CASSLGGQVNQPQHF,TGTGCCAGCAGCTTAGGAGGACAGGTGAACCAGCCCCAGCATTTT,TRBV7-6,NA,TRBJ1-5,TRBD1
CASSEPRRRGEISYEQYF,TGTGCCAGCAGTGAACCCCGAAGGCGCGGGGAAATCTCCTACGAGCAGTACTTC,TRBV2,NA,TRBJ2-7,NA
CASTRDSYEQYF,TGTGCCAGCACTCGGGACAGCTACGAGCAGTACTTC,TRBV25-1,few,TRBJ2-7,TRBD1
CASSPSTGLGYTF,TGTGCCAGTAGTCCAAGTACGGGGTTGGGCTACACCTTC,TRBV19,NA,TRBJ1-2,NA
CASSMGGPGELFF,TGTGCCAGTAGTATGGGGGGGCCCGGGGAGCTGTTTTTT,TRBV19,NA,TRBJ2-2,NA
CASSLSGTANTGELFF,TGCGCCAGCAGCTTATCCGGGACAGCCAACACCGGGGAGCTGTTTTTT,TRBV5-1,NA,TRBJ2-2,TRBD1
CASSQQGAWQPQHF,TGTGCCAGCTCACAACAGGGGGCTTGGCAGCCCCAGCATTTT,TRBV18,NA,TRBJ1-5,TRBD1
CSVAADTQYF,TGCAGCGTTGCGGCAGATACGCAGTATTTT,TRBV29-1,NA,TRBJ2-3,NA
CASSLVTEGYTF,TGTGCCAGCAGCTTAGTCACTGAAGGCTACACCTTC,TRBV7-9,NA,TRBJ1-2,NA
CASSYRQGPAGEQYF,TGTGCCAGCAGTTACCGACAGGGGCCCGCTGGGGAGCAGTACTTC,TRBV6-5,NA,TRBJ2-5,TRBD1
CAISEKALGDTQYF,TGTGCCATCAGTGAGAAGGCCCTAGGAGATACGCAGTATTTT,TRBV10-3,NA,TRBJ2-3,NA
CAWSQGGDQPQHF,TGTGCCTGGAGCCAGGGAGGAGATCAGCCCCAGCATTTT,TRBV30,few,TRBJ1-5,NA
CASSFRVGASDTQYF,TGTGCCAGCAGCTTTAGGGTGGGGGCTAGCGATACGCAGTATTTT,TRBV7-9,few,TRBJ2-3,NA
CSVPDGQGSEQYF,TGCAGCGTCCCCGACGGACAGGGCAGCGAGCAGTACTTC,TRBV29-1,NA,TRBJ2-7,TRBD1
CASSQESLAGQETQYF,TGCGCCAGCAGCCAAGAGTCGCTAGCGGGGCAAGAGACCCAGTACTTC,TRBV4-1,few,TRBJ2-5,TRBD2
CASTPGLAGLYEQYF,TGTGCCAGCACCCCGGGACTAGCGGGGCTCTACGAGCAGTACTTC,TRBV5-6,NA,TRBJ2-7,TRBD2
CASSLARQGAHEQYF,TGCGCCAGCAGCTTGGCCAGGCAGGGGGCGCACGAGCAGTACTTC,TRBV5-1,NA,TRBJ2-7,TRBD1
CASRGTGGKQPQHF,TGCGCCAGCAGGGGTACAGGGGGTAAGCAGCCCCAGCATTTT,TRBV10-1,few,TRBJ1-5,TRBD1
CASSYTGAGELFF,TGCGCCAGCAGTTATACAGGGGCCGGGGAGCTGTTTTTT,TRBV10-1,NA,TRBJ2-2,TRBD1
CASSYTGQGFSYEQYF,TGTGCCAGCAGTTACACGGGACAGGGATTTTCCTACGAGCAGTACTTC,TRBV6-5,NA,TRBJ2-7,TRBD1
CASSLKRGGLDTQYF,TGCGCCAGCAGCCTCAAGCGGGGGGGCCTAGATACGCAGTATTTT,TRBV4-3,few,TRBJ2-3,TRBD2
CASSRQTGTGSNEAFF,TGCGCCAGCAGCCGCCAGACCGGGACAGGGAGTAATGAAGCTTTCTTT,TRBV4-3,NA,TRBJ1-1,TRBD1